The 20 T cell receptor beta chains given below trace back to one sample, sequenced in a study of metastatic and nonmetastatic thyroid tumors (dated by TCRdb to about 2020). None of the patients had been given any treatment before thyroid surgery. The library was generated by PCR. The instrument given in TCRdb is Illumina HiSeq 4000. TCRdb took the public reads, trimmed them with fastp at Q25, ran MiXCR for clone calling and kept in-frame beta chains. Across this sample there are around 31,000 clones, with about 15% seen only once. The ten top clones hold under 20% of the sample. The sequenced sample consisted of blood. These receptors were obtained from a male donor with papillary thyroid cancer or a benign thyroid nodule (not recorded which). Some clones in this sample may be carry-over from other donors' samples.

This clone is medium-sized in the sample. The V and J genes are TRBV27 and TRBJ1-6, with 8 bases matching TRBD1. Germline V gene data show CDR1 as MNHEY and CDR2 as SMNVEV (reference sequence). CDR3 size: 17 residues. Trimming at V came to 5 bases and at J to 6 bases, leaving 12 bases not matched to a gene. DNA of the CDR3: TGTGCCAGCAGTACCAGACAGGGGAGCTTCTCTAATTCACCCCTCCACTTT. Protein: CASSTRQGSFSNSPLHF.

The J gene is TRBJ1-2, the V gene TRBV20-1, with D possibly being TRBD1 (6 bases). V was pared by 0 bases and J by 2 bases, with 16 bases between. The CDR3 sequence is 16 residues long. Germline CDR1 DFQATT, CDR2 SNEGSKA (reference sequence). DNA for the CDR3: TGCAGTGCTAGAGATACCTGTACAGGGACGAACTATGGCTACACCTTC. Translated: CSARDTCTGTNYGYTF.

This clone has at least ten counts. The chain employs TRBV10-3 and TRBJ1-2, with TRBD1 as a possible D gene (5 bases). V was pared by 11 bases and J by 8 bases, with 15 bases between. The V gene's germline CDR1 is ENHRY and CDR2 SYGVKD. This CDR3 is built from 11 residues. Written as DNA, the CDR3 is TGTGCCTCGGGGGATTTAGTAGGCTACACCTTC. It codes for CASGDLVGYTF.

This clone was picked up many times. CDR3: CASSEAGATWQETQYF. CDR3 nucleotide sequence: TGTGCCAGCAGTGAAGCGGGGGCGACGTGGCAAGAGACCCAGTACTTC. This chain uses TRBV6-1 with TRBJ2-5; D might be TRBD1 (6 bases). The V and J ends lost 0 bases and 2 bases respectively, with 13 bases between them. CDR1 is MNHNS, CDR2 SASEGT, per germline. The CDR3 extends over 16 amino acids.

Ten or more counts support this clone. The chain is built from TRBV14 and TRBJ2-2, with D possibly TRBD2 on 6 matching bases. CDR1 and CDR2 from the germline V gene are SGHDN and FVKESK. V was pared by 0 bases and J by 7 bases, with 12 bases between. The CDR3 spans 15 residues. The chain's CDR3 is CASSQEGGMIGELFF. CDR3 DNA: TGTGCCAGCAGCCAAGAGGGCGGGATGATCGGGGAGCTGTTTTTT.

This clone was picked up many times. The chain recombines TRBV2 with TRBJ1-6; D remains ambiguous. The CDR3 totals 14 residues. The V end lost 4 bases, the J end lost 7 bases, and 11 bases lay between the germline ends. Germline V gene sequence: CDR1 SNHLY, CDR2 FYNNEI. CDR3 sequence reads: CASSVTVVNSPLHF. The CDR3 bases are TGTGCCAGCAGTGTTACAGTAGTAAATTCACCCCTCCACTTT.

This clone came up many times. The J gene is TRBJ1-5, the V gene TRBV6-1; tentative D call: TRBD1 (6 bases). The length of the CDR3 is 14 residues. CDR1 is MNHNS and CDR2 is SASEGT in the germline V gene. V lost 6 bases and J lost 4, with 13 bases in between. CDR3 protein: CASRKQGQNQPQHF. DNA of the CDR3: TGTGCCAGCAGGAAACAGGGCCAAAATCAGCCCCAGCATTTT.

This clone was found many times. This chain links TRBV11-2 with TRBJ2-3; 12 positions match TRBD2. Germline values: CDR1 SGHAT, CDR2 FQNNGV. CDR3 length equals 16 residues. The J segment lost 0 bases and the V segment lost 7 bases, leaving 5 bases of the junction unmatched. The CDR3 DNA follows: TGTGCCAGCACACTTGGACTAGCGGGAAGCACAGATACGCAGTATTTT. It codes for CASTLGLAGSTDTQYF.

This clone was counted ten times or more. Written as DNA, the CDR3 is TGTGCCAGCAGCTTAACCGGACAGGGCGAGACCCAGTACTTC. Residues: CASSLTGQGETQYF. V and J are TRBV7-3 and TRBJ2-5; 8 nucleotides line up with TRBD1. There are 14 residues in the CDR3. J was trimmed by 5 bases and V by 0 bases; bases with no gene match: 2. Looked up from germline, CDR1 is SGHTA and CDR2 is FQGTGA.

This clone was observed at least ten times. This chain links TRBV2 with TRBJ1-1; 8 bases line up with TRBD1. The CDR3 is 13 residues long. V was clipped by 3 bases and J by 12 bases; unmatched bases: 9. Germline assignment: CDR1 SNHLY and CDR2 FYNNEI. The CDR3 region is CASSDRGLETSFF. CDR3 sequence (DNA): TGTGCCAGCAGTGACAGGGGGCTTGAAACGTCTTTCTTT.

This clone was observed at least ten times. V and J are TRBV18 and TRBJ1-1; tentatively, D is TRBD1 (5 bases). The CDR3 has 18 residues. Germline CDR1 and CDR2: KGHSH and LQKENI. The V end lost 4 bases, the J end lost 1 base, and 22 bases lay between the germline ends. The CDR3 DNA reads as TGTGCCAGCTCACAAAACAAGGGGCCTAAGGGAAGGAACACTGAAGCTTTCTTT. It yields the protein CASSQNKGPKGRNTEAFF.

Comments on this clone: In this CDR3 the conserved last residue, phenylalanine or tryptophan, is missing, so a read error is likely. The DNA is left out, because the CDR3 cannot be placed on it with certainty; the CDR3 is given as TCRdb lists it. The gene calls are TRBV7-9 and TRBJ1-3. Counting both end residues, the CDR3 totals 8 amino acids. Germline V gene lookup returns CDR1 SEHNR and CDR2 FQNEAQ (reference sequence). The CDR3 loop reads CASSFILA.

This clone has at least ten counts. CDR3 DNA sequence: TGTGCCACCAGCAGAGCTCCGGGACAGGGCCCTCTAGGAGCTTTCTTT. Its translation: CATSRAPGQGPLGAFF. This chain links TRBV15 with TRBJ1-1, with 9 bases matching TRBD1. V trimming: 1 base; J trimming: 10 bases; junction bases outside the gene matches: 13. Germline lookup yields CDR1 LNHNV and CDR2 YYDKDF (reference sequence). The CDR3 is 16 residues long.

This clone was detected many times. The genes are TRBV7-9 and TRBJ1-3; D is ambiguous. The V end was cut by 4 bases, the J end by 3 bases, with 10 bases between. Germline loops: CDR1 SEHNR, CDR2 FQNEAQ (reference sequence). The CDR3 length is 14 residues. CDR3 in amino acids: CASSSREGGNTIYF. CDR3 DNA: TGTGCCAGCAGCTCAAGGGAGGGTGGAAACACCATATATTTT.

In this sample, this clone turned up many times. The chain is built from TRBV4-1 and TRBJ2-7, with D maybe TRBD1 (7 bases). The CDR3 runs 14 residues. Per germline, CDR1 MGHRA and CDR2 YSYEKL. V was clipped by 6 bases and J by 0 bases, with 12 bases between them. CDR3 in DNA: TGCGCCAGCAGGCGGGACAGAAGCTCCTACGAGCAGTACTTC. Amino acids: CASRRDRSSYEQYF.

Many counts were recorded for this clone. This chain uses TRBV4-2 with TRBJ1-1; D call uncertain. Trimming stripped 1 base from V and 0 bases from J, with 9 bases between. Germline CDR1 and CDR2: LGHNA and YNFKEQ. The CDR3 extends over 15 amino acids. The CDR3: CASSQGPGLNTEAFF. The CDR3 coding sequence is TGTGCCAGCAGCCAAGGTCCAGGATTGAACACTGAAGCTTTCTTT.

This clone was observed at least ten times. The chain employs TRBV19 and TRBJ1-3; no clear D gene. CDR1 is LNHDA and CDR2 is SQIVND in the germline V gene (reference sequence). V lost 4 bases to trimming and J lost 2 bases, with 9 bases between them. This CDR3 comprises 14 residues. The CDR3 DNA follows: TGTGCCAGTAGTACCGACGAGGCTGGAAACACCATATATTTT. The encoded protein is CASSTDEAGNTIYF.

The sample holds a few counts of this clone. The junction and the germline gene differ at one end; a read error may be behind it. At the DNA level, this CDR3 is encoded by other sequences in the same sample as well. This chain joins TRBV27 and TRBJ1-2; 7 bases match TRBD1. CDR3 length: 17 residues. Germline V gene sequence: CDR1 MNHEY, CDR2 SMNVEV (reference sequence). CDR3 bases: TGTGCCAGCAGTTCAGGCCCAGGGGACAGAACCTCCTATGGATACACCTTC. It translates to CASSSGPGDRTSYGYTF.

The chain carries TRBV5-6 and TRBJ2-5; TRBD1 agrees at 8 bases. Losses at the gene ends were 4 bases for V and 5 bases for J; bases not matched to a gene: 10. There are 15 residues in the CDR3. Germline lookup yields CDR1 SGHDT and CDR2 YYEEEE. The CDR3 loop reads CASSPRQGSSETQYF. CDR3 nucleotide sequence: TGTGCCAGCAGCCCCCGACAGGGGTCATCGGAGACCCAGTACTTC.

The chain joins TRBV12-3 or TRBV12-4 to TRBJ2-1, with D perhaps matching TRBD1 (8 bases). This CDR3 is built from 21 residues. The V gene lost 7 bases and the J gene lost 4 bases, with 35 bases spanning the gap. The CDR3 here is CASIGRGRGDSGPIGYNEQFF. The CDR3 region has the DNA TGTGCCAGCATTGGCAGGGGGCGAGGTGATAGCGGGCCAATTGGATACAATGAGCAGTTCTTC.